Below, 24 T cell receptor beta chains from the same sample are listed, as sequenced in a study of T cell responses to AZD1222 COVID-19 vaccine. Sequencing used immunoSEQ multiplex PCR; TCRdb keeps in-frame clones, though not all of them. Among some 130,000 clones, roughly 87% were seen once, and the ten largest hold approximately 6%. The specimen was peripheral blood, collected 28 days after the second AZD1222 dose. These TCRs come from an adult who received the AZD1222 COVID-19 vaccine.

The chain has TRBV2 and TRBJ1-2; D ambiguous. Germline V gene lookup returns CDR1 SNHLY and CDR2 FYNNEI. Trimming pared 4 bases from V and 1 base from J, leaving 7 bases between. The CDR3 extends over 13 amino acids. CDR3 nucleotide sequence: TGTGCCAGCAGTGTCACCATTAACTATGGCTACACCTTC. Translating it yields CASSVTINYGYTF.

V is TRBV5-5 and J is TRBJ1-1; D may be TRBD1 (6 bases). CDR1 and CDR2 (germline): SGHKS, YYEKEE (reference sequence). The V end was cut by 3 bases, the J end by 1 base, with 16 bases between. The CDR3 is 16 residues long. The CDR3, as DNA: TGTGCCAGCAGCTCCAGGGCGACAGGAACGAACACTGAAGCTTTCTTT. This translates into CASSSRATGTNTEAFF.

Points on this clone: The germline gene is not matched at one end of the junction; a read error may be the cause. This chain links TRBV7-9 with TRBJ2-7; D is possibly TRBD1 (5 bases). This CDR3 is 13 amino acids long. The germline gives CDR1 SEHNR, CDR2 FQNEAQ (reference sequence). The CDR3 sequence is CASTLRGSYEQYF. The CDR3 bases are TGTGCCAGCACCTTAAGGGGTTCCTACGAGCAGTACTTC.

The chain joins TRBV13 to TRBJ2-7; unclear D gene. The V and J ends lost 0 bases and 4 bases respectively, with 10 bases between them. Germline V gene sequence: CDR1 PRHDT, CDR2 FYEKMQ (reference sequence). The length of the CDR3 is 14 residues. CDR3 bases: TGTGCCAGCAGCTTAGGCCTTGGGTGGTACGAGCAGTACTTC. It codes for CASSLGLGWYEQYF.

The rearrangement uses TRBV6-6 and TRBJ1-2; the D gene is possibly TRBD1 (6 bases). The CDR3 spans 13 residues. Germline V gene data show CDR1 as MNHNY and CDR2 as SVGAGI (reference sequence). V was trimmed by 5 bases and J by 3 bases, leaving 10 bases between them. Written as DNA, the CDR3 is TGTGCCAGCAGTCGACAGGCCGACTATGGCTACACCTTC. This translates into CASSRQADYGYTF.

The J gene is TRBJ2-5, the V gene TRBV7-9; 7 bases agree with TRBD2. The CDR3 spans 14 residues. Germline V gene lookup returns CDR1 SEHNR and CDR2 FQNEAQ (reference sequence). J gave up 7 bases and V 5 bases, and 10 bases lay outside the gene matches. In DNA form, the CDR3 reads TGTGCCAGCAGCCAAGATGGACTAGTTGGGACCCAGTACTTC. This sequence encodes CASSQDGLVGTQYF.

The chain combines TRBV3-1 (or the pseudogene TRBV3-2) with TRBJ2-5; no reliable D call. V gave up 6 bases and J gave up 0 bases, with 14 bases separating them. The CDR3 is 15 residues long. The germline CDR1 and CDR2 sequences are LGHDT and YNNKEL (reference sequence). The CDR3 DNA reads TGTGCCAGCAGTCACGGTACAGCCGACCAAGAGACCCAGTACTTC. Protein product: CASSHGTADQETQYF.

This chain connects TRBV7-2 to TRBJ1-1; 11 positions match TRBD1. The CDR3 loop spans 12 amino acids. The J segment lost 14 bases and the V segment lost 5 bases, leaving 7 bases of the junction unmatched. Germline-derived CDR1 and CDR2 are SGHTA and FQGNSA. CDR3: CASSLMGQGDFF. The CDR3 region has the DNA TGTGCCAGCAGCCTTATGGGACAGGGGGACTTCTTT.

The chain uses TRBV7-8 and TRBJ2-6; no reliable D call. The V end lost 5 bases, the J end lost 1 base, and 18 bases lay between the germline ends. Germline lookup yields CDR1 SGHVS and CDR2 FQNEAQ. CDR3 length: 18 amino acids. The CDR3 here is CASSLQRAPLSGANVLTF. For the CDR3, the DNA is TGTGCCAGCAGCCTCCAAAGGGCACCACTGTCTGGGGCCAACGTCCTGACTTTC.

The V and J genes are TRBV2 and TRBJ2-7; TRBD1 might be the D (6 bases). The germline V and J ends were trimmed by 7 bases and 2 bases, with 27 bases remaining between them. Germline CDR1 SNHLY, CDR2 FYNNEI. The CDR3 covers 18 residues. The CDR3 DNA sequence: TGTGCCAGCACACTAAGACAGGAATCTCTCCATACGACCTACGAGCAGTACTTC. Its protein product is CASTLRQESLHTTYEQYF.

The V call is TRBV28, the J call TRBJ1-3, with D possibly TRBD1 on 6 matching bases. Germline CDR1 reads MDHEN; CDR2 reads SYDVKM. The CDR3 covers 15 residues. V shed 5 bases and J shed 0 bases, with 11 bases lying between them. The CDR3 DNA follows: TGTGCCAGCAGTATCCCAGGGGACTCTGGAAACACCATATATTTT. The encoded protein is CASSIPGDSGNTIYF.

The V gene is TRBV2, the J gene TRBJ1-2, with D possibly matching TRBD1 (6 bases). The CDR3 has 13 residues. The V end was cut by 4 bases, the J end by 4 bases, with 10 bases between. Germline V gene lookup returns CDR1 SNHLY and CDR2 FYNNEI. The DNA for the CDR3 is TGTGCCAGCAGTGCTCGGGGGCCCTATGGCTACACCTTC. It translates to CASSARGPYGYTF. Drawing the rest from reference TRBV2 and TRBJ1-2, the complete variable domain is EPEVTQTPSHQVTQMGQEVILRCVPISNHLYFYWYRQILGQKVEFLVSFYNNEISEKSEIFDDQFSVERPDGSNFTLKIRSTKLEDSAMYFCASSARGPYGYTFGSGTRLTVV.

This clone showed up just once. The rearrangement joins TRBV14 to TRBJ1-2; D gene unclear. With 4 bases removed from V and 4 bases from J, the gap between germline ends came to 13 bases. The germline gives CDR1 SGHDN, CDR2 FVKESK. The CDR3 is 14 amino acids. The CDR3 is CASSPRTDVYGYTF. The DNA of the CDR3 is TGTGCCAGCAGCCCTCGGACCGACGTCTATGGCTACACCTTC.

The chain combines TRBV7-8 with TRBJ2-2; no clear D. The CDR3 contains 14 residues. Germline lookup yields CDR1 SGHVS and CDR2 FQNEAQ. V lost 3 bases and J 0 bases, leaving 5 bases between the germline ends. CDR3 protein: CASSFLTNTGELFF. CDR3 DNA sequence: TGTGCCAGCAGCTTCCTTACGAACACCGGGGAGCTGTTTTTT.

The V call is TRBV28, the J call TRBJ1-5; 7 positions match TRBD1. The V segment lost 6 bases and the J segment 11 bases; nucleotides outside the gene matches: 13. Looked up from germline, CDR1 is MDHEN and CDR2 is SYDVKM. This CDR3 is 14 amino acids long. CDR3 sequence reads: CASSPDRSGRAQHF. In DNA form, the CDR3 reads TGTGCCAGCAGCCCGGACAGGAGCGGAAGGGCCCAGCATTTT.

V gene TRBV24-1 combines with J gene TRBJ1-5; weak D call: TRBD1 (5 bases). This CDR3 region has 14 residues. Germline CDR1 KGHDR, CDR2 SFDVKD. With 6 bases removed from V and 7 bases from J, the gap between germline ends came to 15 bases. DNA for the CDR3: TGTGCCACCAGTCCAGCGACCGAGGGGCAGCCCCAGCATTTT. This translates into CATSPATEGQPQHF.

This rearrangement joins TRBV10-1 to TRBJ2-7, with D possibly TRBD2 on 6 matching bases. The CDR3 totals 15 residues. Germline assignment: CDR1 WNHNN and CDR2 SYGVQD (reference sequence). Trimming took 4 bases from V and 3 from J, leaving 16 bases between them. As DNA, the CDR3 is TGCGCCAGCAGTGGGGAGAGGTGGGGGGTCTACGAGCAGTACTTC. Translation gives CASSGERWGVYEQYF.

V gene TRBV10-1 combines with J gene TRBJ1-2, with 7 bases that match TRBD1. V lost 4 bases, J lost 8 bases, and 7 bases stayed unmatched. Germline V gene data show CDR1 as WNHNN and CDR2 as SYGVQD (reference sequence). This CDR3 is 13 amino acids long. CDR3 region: CASSVQPQGGYTF. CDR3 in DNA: TGCGCCAGCAGTGTTCAGCCACAGGGGGGCTACACCTTC.

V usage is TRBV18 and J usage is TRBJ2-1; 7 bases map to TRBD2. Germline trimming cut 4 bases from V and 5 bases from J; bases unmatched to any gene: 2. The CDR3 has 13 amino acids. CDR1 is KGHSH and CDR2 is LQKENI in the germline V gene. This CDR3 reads CASSQTSDNEQFF. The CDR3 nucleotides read TGTGCCAGCTCACAAACTAGCGACAATGAGCAGTTCTTC. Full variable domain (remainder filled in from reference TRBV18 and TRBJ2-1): NAGVMQNPRHLVRRRGQEARLRCSPMKGHSHVYWYRQLPEEGLKFMVYLQKENIIDESGMPKERFSAEFPKEGPSILRIQQVVRGDSAAYFCASSQTSDNEQFFGPGTRLTVL.

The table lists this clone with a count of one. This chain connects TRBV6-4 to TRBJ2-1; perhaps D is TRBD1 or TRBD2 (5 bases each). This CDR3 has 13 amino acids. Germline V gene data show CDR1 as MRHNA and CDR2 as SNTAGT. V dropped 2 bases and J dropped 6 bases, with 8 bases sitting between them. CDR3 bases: TGTGCCAGCAGTGACGTGGGACGCAATGAGCAGTTCTTC. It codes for CASSDVGRNEQFF.

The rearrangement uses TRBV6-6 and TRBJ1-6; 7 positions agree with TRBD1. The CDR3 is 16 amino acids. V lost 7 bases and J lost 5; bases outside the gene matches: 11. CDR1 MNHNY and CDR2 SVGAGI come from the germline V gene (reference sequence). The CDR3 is CASTKPGTVNNSPLHF. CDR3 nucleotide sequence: TGTGCCAGCACTAAACCCGGGACAGTCAATAATTCACCCCTCCACTTT.

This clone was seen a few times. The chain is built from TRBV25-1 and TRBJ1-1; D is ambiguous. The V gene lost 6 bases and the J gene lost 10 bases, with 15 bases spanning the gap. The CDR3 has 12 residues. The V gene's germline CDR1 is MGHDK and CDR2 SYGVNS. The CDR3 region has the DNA TGTGCCAGCAGGCCAGAAACGAATGGAGCTTTCTTT. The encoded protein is CASRPETNGAFF.

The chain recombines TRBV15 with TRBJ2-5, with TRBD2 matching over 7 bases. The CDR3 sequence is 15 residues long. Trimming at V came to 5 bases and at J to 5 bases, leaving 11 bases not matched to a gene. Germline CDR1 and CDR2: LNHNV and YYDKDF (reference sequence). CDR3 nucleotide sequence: TGTGCCACCAGCTGGGGGGGAGGTGATTCGGAGACCCAGTACTTC. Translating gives CATSWGGGDSETQYF.

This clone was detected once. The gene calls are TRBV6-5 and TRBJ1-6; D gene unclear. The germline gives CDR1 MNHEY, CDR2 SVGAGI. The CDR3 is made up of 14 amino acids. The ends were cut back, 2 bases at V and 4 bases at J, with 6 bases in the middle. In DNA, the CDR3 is TGTGCCAGCAGTTACAAGGGTTATAATTCACCCCTCCACTTT. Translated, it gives CASSYKGYNSPLHF.